These 24 T cell receptor beta chains were all obtained from the same sample, sequenced in a study of T cell repertoires in cytomegalovirus infection. TCRdb used MiXCR to reprocess the reads, holding one entry per CDR3 protein. The sample carries approximately 500,000 distinct CDR3 sequences, approximately 15% recorded once. Sequencing was performed on CD8+ T cells from PBMCs. These receptors were obtained from a human donor in good health (CMV status not recorded). Some clones in this sample may be carry-over from other donors' samples.

This clonotype has a count of ten or more. This sequence joins TRBV6-2 or TRBV6-3 and TRBJ1-2; a weak D match, TRBD1 (5 bases). Germline V lookup: CDR1 MNHEY, CDR2 SVGEGT. This CDR3 comprises 13 residues. V lost 5 bases to trimming and J lost 1 base, with 8 bases between them. The CDR3 DNA reads as TGTGCCAGCAGTCGCAGGGATAACTATGGCTACACCTTC. It is translated as CASSRRDNYGYTF.

The table lists this clonotype with many counts. The chain recombines TRBV7-9 with TRBJ2-7; D is undetermined. The CDR3 loop spans 13 amino acids. The germline V and J ends were trimmed by 0 bases and 5 bases, with 8 bases remaining between them. CDR1 and CDR2 (germline): SEHNR, FQNEAQ (reference sequence). The CDR3 DNA sequence: TGTGCCAGCAGCTTAGCGGGCGCCCACGAGCAGTACTTC. Residues: CASSLAGAHEQYF.

This clonotype has ten or more counts. The chain has TRBV19 and TRBJ2-1, with D unclear. The V and J ends lost 5 bases and 5 bases respectively, with 19 bases between them. Germline CDR1 LNHDA, CDR2 SQIVND (reference sequence). This CDR3 has 16 residues. This chain's CDR3 is CASSLNSFPHHNEQFF. DNA of the CDR3: TGTGCCAGTAGTTTAAACAGTTTCCCCCACCACAATGAGCAGTTCTTC.

V usage is TRBV5-6 and J usage is TRBJ1-2; a weak D match, TRBD1 (5 bases). Trimming shortened V by 4 bases and J by 4 bases, and 14 bases separated the two germline ends. This CDR3 region has 14 residues. Per germline, CDR1 SGHDT and CDR2 YYEEEE. This CDR3 reads CASSQVGTGYGYTF. CDR3 nucleotides: TGTGCCAGCAGCCAGGTCGGGACGGGCTATGGCTACACCTTC.

The rearrangement joins TRBV19 to TRBJ2-7; 7 nucleotides line up with TRBD1. CDR3 length: 13 residues. Germline lookup yields CDR1 LNHDA and CDR2 SQIVND (reference sequence). The V and J ends lost 3 bases and 7 bases, in that order; junction bases with no gene match: 6. The CDR3 protein is CASSMAGGSEQYF. The CDR3 bases are TGTGCCAGTAGTATGGCAGGGGGATCGGAGCAGTACTTC.

This clonotype was detected ten times or more. This chain connects TRBV7-6 to TRBJ1-1; D is uncertain. V dropped 0 bases and J dropped 3 bases, with 8 bases sitting between them. The CDR3 totals 14 residues. The germline gives CDR1 SGHVS, CDR2 FNYEAQ. The CDR3: CASSLALSDTEAFF. The DNA of the CDR3 is TGTGCCAGCAGCTTAGCGTTATCAGACACTGAAGCTTTCTTT.

V usage is TRBV6-4 and J usage is TRBJ1-2; tentative D call: TRBD1 (5 bases). Germline CDR1 reads MRHNA; CDR2 reads SNTAGT. CDR3 length: 15 amino acids. The V end was cut by 6 bases, the J end by 2 bases, with 16 bases between. CDR3 residues: CASSPLGGENYGYTF. The DNA for the CDR3 is TGTGCCAGCAGCCCCCTCGGGGGAGAGAACTATGGCTACACCTTC.

J is TRBJ2-3 and V is TRBV14, with TRBD1 as a possible D gene (5 bases). This CDR3 has 16 residues. Trimming cost V 4 bases and J 4 bases, with 18 bases left between them. Germline-derived CDR1 and CDR2 are SGHDN and FVKESK. CDR3 region: CASSLPGRISADTQYF. In DNA form, the CDR3 reads TGTGCCAGCAGCCTCCCAGGGCGGATTTCCGCAGATACGCAGTATTTT.

This clonotype was counted at least ten times. The J gene is TRBJ1-3, the V gene TRBV12-3 or TRBV12-4; D gene uncertain. V was cut by 3 bases and J by 0 bases, with 3 bases left in between. CDR3 length equals 13 residues. CDR3 nucleotide sequence: TGTGCCAGCAGTTTTGACTCTGGAAACACCATATATTTT. Amino acids: CASSFDSGNTIYF.

This clonotype was observed a handful of times. This chain uses TRBV28 with TRBJ2-1; TRBD2 matches 7 bases. V was pared by 2 bases and J by 0 bases, with 4 bases of the junction left unmatched. This CDR3 spans 16 amino acids. CDR1 is MDHEN, CDR2 SYDVKM, per germline. The CDR3 bases are TGTGCCAGCAGTTTAGTGCGGGAGAGCTCCTACAATGAGCAGTTCTTC. This gives the protein CASSLVRESSYNEQFF.

This clonotype was seen only a few times. The chain joins TRBV12-3 or TRBV12-4 to TRBJ1-5, with D tentatively TRBD1 (5 bases). The CDR3 loop spans 13 amino acids. V lost 5 bases to trimming and J lost 9 bases, with 14 bases between them. As DNA, the CDR3 is TGTGCCAGCAGTCTCAGGCAGGGTGGGCCCCAGCATTTT. This translates into CASSLRQGGPQHF.

This clonotype was observed a few times. The rearrangement links TRBV3-1 to TRBJ2-1; D is perhaps TRBD2 (6 bases). V was pared by 0 bases and J by 2 bases, with 11 bases between. Germline V gene lookup returns CDR1 LGHDT and CDR2 YNNKEL (reference sequence). The CDR3 extends over 16 amino acids. The DNA for the CDR3 is TGTGCCAGCAGCCAAGATCGGAGGGGAACCTACAATGAGCAGTTCTTC. Protein sequence: CASSQDRRGTYNEQFF.

The genes are TRBV28 and TRBJ2-7, with D possibly being TRBD2 (6 bases). This CDR3 region has 15 residues. V lost 10 bases, J lost 2 bases, and 21 bases lay in between. Looked up from germline, CDR1 is MDHEN and CDR2 is SYDVKM. CDR3 protein: CATTNPLGGTYEQYF. The CDR3 region has the DNA TGTGCCACCACAAATCCCCTGGGCGGGACCTACGAGCAGTACTTC.

This clonotype appeared a single time. A junction end diverges from the germline sequence, so it may reflect a read error. V usage is TRBV7-9 and J usage is TRBJ2-2, with 11 bases identical to TRBD1. The CDR3 consists of 14 residues. The germline V gene has CDR1 SEHNR and CDR2 FQNEAQ (reference sequence). The CDR3 sequence is CASGDRGNTEELFF. CDR3 bases: TGTGCCAGCGGGGACAGGGGGAACACCGAGGAGCTGTTTTTT.

Comment on this clonotype: This CDR3 fails to terminate in the conserved phenylalanine or tryptophan, so it likely reflects a read error. The chain joins TRBV5-6 to TRBJ2-3; the D is unclear. Germline CDR1 and CDR2: SGHDT and YYEEEE. This CDR3 is built from 12 residues. The ends were cut back, 6 bases at V and 0 bases at J, with 5 bases in the middle. The CDR3: CASMDSTDTQYL. The CDR3 nucleotides are TGTGCCAGCATGGACAGCACAGATACGCAGTATCTT.

This clonotype showed up just a few times. The J gene is TRBJ2-7, the V gene TRBV4-1, with D perhaps TRBD2 (6 bases). The CDR3 contains 15 residues. Germline V CDR1 and CDR2: MGHRA, YSYEKL. V was pared by 4 bases and J by 4 bases, with 17 bases between. CDR3 residues: CASSPLAEGTYEQYF. In DNA, the CDR3 is TGCGCCAGCAGCCCACTAGCCGAGGGGACTTACGAGCAGTACTTC.

This clonotype was observed at least ten times. The chain carries TRBV6-6 and TRBJ2-7; D unresolved. CDR3 length: 12 amino acids. The V and J ends lost 6 bases and 6 bases respectively, with 12 bases between them. Germline V CDR1 and CDR2: MNHNY, SVGAGI (reference sequence). The DNA of the CDR3 is TGTGCCAGCAGCCCGGCCTTCAGCGAGCAGTACTTC. Translated, it gives CASSPAFSEQYF.

This clonotype occurred once. The CDR3 DNA sequence: TGCAGTGCTAGATCCCTCCGGGACCAAACTTACAATGAGCAGTTCTTC. It codes for CSARSLRDQTYNEQFF. The chain recombines TRBV20-1 with TRBJ2-1; D is possibly TRBD1 or TRBD2 (5 bases each). CDR3 length: 16 residues. In germline, CDR1 is DFQATT, CDR2 SNEGSKA (reference sequence). The V gene lost 2 bases and the J gene lost 4 bases, with 18 bases spanning the gap.

This clonotype appeared once. This chain joins TRBV12-5 and TRBJ1-1; a possible D gene is TRBD1 (6 bases). CDR1 and CDR2 (germline): LGHNT, FRNRAP. CDR3 length equals 13 residues. Between the trimmed V and J ends, which lost 6 bases and 6 bases, there was a span of 14 bases. CDR3 sequence reads: CASGQGGGSEAFF. In DNA, the CDR3 is TGTGCTAGTGGCCAAGGGGGTGGGTCTGAAGCTTTCTTT.

In its sample, this clonotype was seen many times. This chain joins TRBV12-3 or TRBV12-4 and TRBJ2-7; D is unresolved. This CDR3 is 11 amino acids long. V was trimmed by 4 bases and J by 6 bases, leaving 7 bases between them. The DNA of the CDR3 is TGTGCCAGCAGTTCCCCGGGCGAGCAGTACTTC. This sequence encodes CASSSPGEQYF.

There are many counts of this clonotype. The genes are TRBV12-3 or TRBV12-4 and TRBJ2-2; D possibly corresponds to TRBD2 (5 bases). The CDR3 length is 17 residues. V was clipped by 7 bases and J by 5 bases, with 23 bases between them. Here the CDR3 reads CASTSAAGLAKTGELFF. The CDR3 coding sequence is TGTGCCAGCACATCAGCAGCCGGGCTAGCTAAGACCGGGGAGCTGTTTTTT.

This clonotype was seen a few times. The chain recombines TRBV10-3 with TRBJ2-7; 10 nucleotides align to TRBD2. The V gene end was trimmed by 6 bases and the J gene end by 7 bases; junction bases not matched to a gene: 12. Germline-derived CDR1 and CDR2 are ENHRY and SYGVKD. The CDR3 sequence is 15 residues long. The CDR3 loop is CAIRRGGTSAEEQYF. The CDR3 DNA reads TGTGCCATCAGGAGGGGAGGGACTAGCGCCGAGGAGCAGTACTTC.

This clonotype was counted many times. The J gene is TRBJ2-5, the V gene TRBV5-4; D may be TRBD2 (5 bases). The V gene's germline CDR1 is SGHNT and CDR2 YYREEE (reference sequence). CDR3 length equals 16 residues. Deletions cut 0 bases from V and 1 base from J, with 13 bases between. The CDR3 is CASSLGGERVQETQYF. Written as DNA, the CDR3 is TGTGCCAGCAGCTTGGGTGGGGAGAGGGTCCAAGAGACCCAGTACTTC.

In regard to this clonotype: The limits of the CDR3 on the DNA are not certain, so only TCRdb's listed CDR3 is given. The rearrangement uses TRBV29-1 and TRBJ2-1; the table's D call, TRBD2, was not checked against the DNA. CDR1 is SQVTM, CDR2 ANQGSEA, per germline. The CDR3 spans 11 amino acids, including both terminal residues. Here the CDR3 reads CSVAFGTSSFF.